Listed below are T cell receptor beta chains from one sample, sequenced in a study of shared clonotypes between healthy human individuals. The table came from immunoSEQ multiplex PCR; TCRdb's copy has only in-frame clones and leaves some out. The sample lists 300,000 to 400,000 clones, less than 75% occurring once. Sequenced input: memory CD4+ T cells sorted from blood. All receptors come from a man aged 25-45 years in good health. Each CDR3 is given with its conserved first and last residue.

J,V,CDR3
TRBJ1-1,TRBV5-4,CASSFADRNTEAFF
TRBJ1-2,TRBV7-9,CASSLGGDNYGYTF
TRBJ1-2,TRBV6-4,CASSQRTGPAFGYTF
TRBJ2-5,TRBV29-1,CSVAGPSSQETQYF
TRBJ2-4,TRBV6-1,CASSRGQQNIQYF
TRBJ1-1,TRBV2,CASSVEVNTEAFF
TRBJ1-1,TRBV5-1,CASSSDLGTTTEAFF
TRBJ2-1,TRBV5-1,CASSGLLYNEQFF
TRBJ1-1,TRBV6-5,CASSEVGGGTEAFF
TRBJ2-7,TRBV5-1,CASSSGTSGTYEQYF
TRBJ1-1,TRBV7-9,CASSTFAARDTEAFF
TRBJ2-1,TRBV9,CASSVVPRNEQFF
TRBJ1-4,TRBV18,CASSPPTGAGNEKLFF
TRBJ2-3,TRBV15,CATSRDQSGGDTQYF
TRBJ1-2,TRBV27,CASRTANYGYTF
TRBJ2-1,TRBV11-2,CASSLTSGISLSEQFF
TRBJ2-5,TRBV11-2,CASSLVHNSGETQYF
TRBJ2-7,TRBV28,CASSSVGLYEQYF
TRBJ2-7,TRBV27,CASRRQGSYEQYF
TRBJ2-7,TRBV30,CAWSVGLAYEQYF
TRBJ1-5,TRBV6-6,CASSYSEVNQPQHF
TRBJ1-5,TRBV7-2,CASSFGGRNQPQHF